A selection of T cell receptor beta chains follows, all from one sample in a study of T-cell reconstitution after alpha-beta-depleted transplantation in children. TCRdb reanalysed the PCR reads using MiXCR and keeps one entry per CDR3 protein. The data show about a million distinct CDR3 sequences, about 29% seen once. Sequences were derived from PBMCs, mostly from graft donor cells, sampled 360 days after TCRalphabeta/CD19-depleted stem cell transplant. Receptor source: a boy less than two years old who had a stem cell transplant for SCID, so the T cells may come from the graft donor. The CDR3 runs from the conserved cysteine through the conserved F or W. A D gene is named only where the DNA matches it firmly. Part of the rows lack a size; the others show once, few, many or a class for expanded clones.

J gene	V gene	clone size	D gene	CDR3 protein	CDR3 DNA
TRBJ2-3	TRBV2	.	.	CASTQHLTDTQYF	TGTGCCAGCACCCAACACCTCACAGATACGCAGTATTTT
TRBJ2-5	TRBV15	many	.	CATSRSTRGGTQYF	TGTGCCACCAGCAGGAGCACTAGAGGGGGGACCCAGTACTTC
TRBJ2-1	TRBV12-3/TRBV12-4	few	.	CASSLRAQIDNEQFF	TGTGCCAGCAGTTTACGGGCACAGATCGACAATGAGCAGTTCTTC
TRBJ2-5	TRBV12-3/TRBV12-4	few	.	CASSLSGVGKTQYF	TGTGCCAGCAGTTTAAGCGGAGTAGGAAAGACCCAGTACTTC
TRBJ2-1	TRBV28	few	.	CASSLLTGYIEQFF	TGTGCCAGCAGTTTATTGACAGGATACATCGAGCAGTTCTTC
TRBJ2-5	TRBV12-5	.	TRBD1	CASGWALGDSHQETQYF	TGTGCTAGTGGTTGGGCCTTGGGGGACAGCCACCAAGAGACCCAGTACTTC
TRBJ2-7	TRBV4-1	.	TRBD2	CASSLNWYSGAFYEQYF	TGCGCCAGCAGCCTTAACTGGTACAGCGGGGCTTTCTACGAGCAGTACTTC
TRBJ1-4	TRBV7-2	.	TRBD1	CASSPSRQGASSEKLFF	TGTGCCAGCAGCCCCTCCCGACAGGGGGCCTCGAGCGAAAAACTGTTTTTT
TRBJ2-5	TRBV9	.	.	CASSGLPPHAQYF	TGTGCCAGCAGCGGACTCCCGCCCCATGCCCAGTACTTC
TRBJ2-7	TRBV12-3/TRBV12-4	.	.	CASSLIIGLQYF	TGTGCCAGCAGCCTCATAATAGGGCTACAGTACTTC
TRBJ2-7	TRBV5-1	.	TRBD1	CASAGTGSREQYF	TGCGCCAGCGCCGGGACAGGGTCTAGGGAGCAGTACTTC
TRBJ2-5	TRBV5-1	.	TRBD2	CASSLAWAGGRKETQYF	TGCGCCAGCAGCTTGGCCTGGGCGGGGGGACGCAAAGAGACCCAGTACTTC
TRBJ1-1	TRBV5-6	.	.	CASSHPHKGMNTEAFF	TGTGCCAGCAGTCATCCCCATAAGGGCATGAACACTGAAGCTTTCTTT
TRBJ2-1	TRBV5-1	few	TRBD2	CASSILAGRYNEQFF	TGCGCCAGCAGTATACTAGCGGGGAGATACAATGAGCAGTTCTTC
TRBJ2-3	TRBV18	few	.	CASSPPRGQETDTQYF	TGTGCCAGCTCACCACCCCGGGGGCAGGAGACAGATACGCAGTATTTT
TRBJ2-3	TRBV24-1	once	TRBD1	CATSDPTGGYTDTQYF	TGTGCCACCAGTGACCCAACAGGGGGTTACACAGATACGCAGTATTTT
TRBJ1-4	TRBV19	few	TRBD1	CASTADRGEKLFF	TGTGCCAGTACCGCTGACAGGGGCGAAAAACTGTTTTTT
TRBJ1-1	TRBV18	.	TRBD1	CASSHNPQGAGTEAFF	TGTGCCAGCTCCCATAACCCACAGGGGGCAGGAACTGAAGCTTTCTTT
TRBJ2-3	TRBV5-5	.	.	CASSLSSTAADTQYF	TGTGCCAGCAGCTTATCGTCCACGGCGGCAGATACGCAGTATTTT
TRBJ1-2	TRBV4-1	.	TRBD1	CASSQGGQGGYGYTF	TGCGCCAGCAGCCAGGGGGGACAGGGAGGCTATGGCTACACCTTC
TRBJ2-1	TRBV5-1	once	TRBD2	CASSLALGEGGVNEQFF	TGCGCCAGCAGCTTGGCGTTGGGGGAGGGAGGAGTCAATGAGCAGTTCTTC
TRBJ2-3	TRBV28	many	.	CASRPPMADTQYF	TGTGCCAGCAGACCCCCTATGGCGGATACGCAGTATTTT
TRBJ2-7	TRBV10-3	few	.	CAISASGRTEGEQYF	TGTGCCATCAGCGCGTCGGGACGGACCGAGGGTGAGCAGTACTTC
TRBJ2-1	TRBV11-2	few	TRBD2	CASSPWTSGGEHNEQFF	TGTGCCAGCAGCCCCTGGACTAGCGGGGGGGAACATAATGAGCAGTTCTTC
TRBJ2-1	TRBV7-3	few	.	CASSSVANYNEQFF	TGTGCCAGCAGCAGTGTGGCTAACTACAATGAGCAGTTCTTC
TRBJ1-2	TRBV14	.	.	CASSQGRGGSYGYTF	TGTGCCAGCAGCCAAGGAAGGGGTGGGTCCTATGGCTACACCTTC
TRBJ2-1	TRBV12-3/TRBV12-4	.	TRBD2	CASSSGTSNSYNEQFF	TGTGCCAGCAGTTCCGGGACTAGTAACTCCTACAATGAGCAGTTCTTC
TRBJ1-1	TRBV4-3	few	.	CASSQDRRGNTEAFF	TGCGCCAGCAGCCAAGACCGGAGGGGCAACACTGAAGCTTTCTTT
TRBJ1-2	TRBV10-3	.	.	CAISDRKTNYGYTF	TGTGCCATCAGCGACAGAAAGACTAACTATGGCTACACCTTC